This TCR beta chain was identified during a study of a mutant IDH1 vaccine in newly diagnosed glioma. Time point indicated: week 11, during vaccination. Doses of 300 ug of mutant IDH1 20-mer peptide were given with topical imiquimod. The CDR3 sequence is 15 residues long. V was clipped by 4 bases and J by 2 bases, with 9 bases between them. Per germline, CDR1 LGHNA and CDR2 YNFKEQ. The repertoire was sequenced with immunoSEQ multiplex PCR; TCRdb's copy has only in-frame clones and lacks some. The sample holds around 130,000 clones, around 80% seen once. In the case of this clone: The antigen is unknown.

The chain carries TRBV4-2 and TRBJ2-6; D gene uncertain. This receptor was identified in a man in his forties with glioma. This sample comprised PBMCs, obtained from a glioma patient whose treatment included an IDH1 peptide vaccine. Here the CDR3 reads CASSPALAGANVLTF. CDR3 DNA: TGTGCCAGCAGCCCCGCCCTAGCTGGGGCCAACGTCCTGACTTTC.